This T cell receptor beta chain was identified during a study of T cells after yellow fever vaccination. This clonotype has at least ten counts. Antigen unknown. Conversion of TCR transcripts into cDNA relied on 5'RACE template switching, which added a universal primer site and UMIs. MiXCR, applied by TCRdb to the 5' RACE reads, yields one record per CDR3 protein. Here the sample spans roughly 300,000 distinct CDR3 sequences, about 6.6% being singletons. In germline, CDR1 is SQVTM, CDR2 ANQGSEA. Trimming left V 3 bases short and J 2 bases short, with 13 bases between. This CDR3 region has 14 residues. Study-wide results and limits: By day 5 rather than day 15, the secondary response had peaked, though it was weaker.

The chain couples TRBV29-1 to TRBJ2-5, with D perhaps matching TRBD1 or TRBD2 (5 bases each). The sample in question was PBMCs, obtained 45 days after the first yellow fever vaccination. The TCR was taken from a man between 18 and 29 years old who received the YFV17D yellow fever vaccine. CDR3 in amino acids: CSVEGRLAQETQYF. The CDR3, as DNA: TGCAGCGTTGAGGGACGTCTGGCTCAAGAGACCCAGTACTTC.